Sequencing of this T cell receptor (beta chain) was carried out in a study of Graves' ophthalmopathy and Graves' hyperthyroidism. Ophthalmopathy in the donors was of moderate-to-severe activity, with CAS ≥3, NOSPECS ≥4 and duration under 3 months. As diagnostic evidence, clinical symptoms, serum thyroxine, TRAb, thyroid ultrasound and orbital computed tomography were relied upon. Comment on this clonotype: Its antigen is still unknown.

The study's findings and limits: The model forecast ophthalmopathy progression, reaching roughly 71% sensitivity and around 75% specificity.

Per the germline V gene, CDR1 is MNHEY and CDR2 is SVGEGT. This CDR3 has 14 residues. V was pared by 6 bases and J by 6 bases, with 17 bases between. Transcripts of RNA were the source for amplifying TCR beta CDR3 regions. Second-round multiplex PCR came after first-round RT-PCR with HTBI primers. TCRdb ran MiXCR on the multiplex PCR reads and lists one entry per CDR3 protein. Among approximately 210,000 distinct CDR3 sequences listed, around a fifth were seen once. Sequencing input: peripheral blood. This receptor was taken from a woman aged 50 to 60 with Graves' ophthalmopathy. The chain carries TRBV6-2 or TRBV6-3 and TRBJ2-5; D is ambiguous. The CDR3, as DNA: TGTGCCAGCAGGTCCATCTCAGGTTCCCAGACCCAGTACTTC. Residues: CASRSISGSQTQYF.